This T cell receptor beta chain appears in the sequencing data of a study of blood T cell repertoires in COVID-19. Study overall: The United States, Italy and Spain provided the acute and convalescent COVID-19 samples.

Authors' data handling: Amplification of reference gene primers was used by the study to estimate nucleated cell counts. Repertoires were generated with immunoSEQ multiplex PCR, while TCRdb's copy carries only in-frame clones and drops some. V and J calls and clone size follow that table, whereas D and trimming were derived from the DNA. The sample contains approximately 170,000 clones, about 85% of which appear only once. Unmatched junction bases numbered 4, after V lost 5 bases and J lost 9 bases. The CDR3 totals 13 residues. The specimen sequenced was peripheral blood. The chain has TRBV12-3 or TRBV12-4 and TRBJ2-1; 10 nucleotides line up with TRBD1. This sequence originates from a man younger than 40 with acute or convalescent COVID-19. CDR3 in amino acids: CASSRQGAFEQFF. CDR3 coding DNA: TGTGCCAGCAGTCGACAGGGGGCGTTTGAGCAGTTCTTC.